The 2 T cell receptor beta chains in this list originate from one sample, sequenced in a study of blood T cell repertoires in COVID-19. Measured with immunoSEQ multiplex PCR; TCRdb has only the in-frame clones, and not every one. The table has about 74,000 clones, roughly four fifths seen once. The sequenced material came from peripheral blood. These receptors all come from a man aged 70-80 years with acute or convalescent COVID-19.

CDR3 coding DNA: TGTGCCAGCAGAGAGAGAGCCTCTGGAAACACCATATATTTT. This translates into CASRERASGNTIYF. The chain links TRBV9 to TRBJ1-3; no clear D gene. Germline CDR1 and CDR2: SGDLS and YYNGEE. Trimming cost V 5 bases and J 0 bases, with 9 bases left between them. CDR3 size: 14 residues.

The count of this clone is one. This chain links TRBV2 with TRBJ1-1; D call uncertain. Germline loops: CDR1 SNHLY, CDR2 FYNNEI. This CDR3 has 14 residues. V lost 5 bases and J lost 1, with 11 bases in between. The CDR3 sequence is CASSPTPSNTEAFF. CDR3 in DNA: TGTGCCAGCAGTCCGACACCCTCGAACACTGAAGCTTTCTTT.